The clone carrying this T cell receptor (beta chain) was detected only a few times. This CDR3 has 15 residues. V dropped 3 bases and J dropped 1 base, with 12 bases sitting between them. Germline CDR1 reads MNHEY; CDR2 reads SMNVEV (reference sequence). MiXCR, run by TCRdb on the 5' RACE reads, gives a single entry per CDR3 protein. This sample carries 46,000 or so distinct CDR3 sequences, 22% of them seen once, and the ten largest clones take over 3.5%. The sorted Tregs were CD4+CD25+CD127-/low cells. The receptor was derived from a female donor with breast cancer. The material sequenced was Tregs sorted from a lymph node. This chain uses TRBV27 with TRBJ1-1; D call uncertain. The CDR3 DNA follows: TGTGCCAGCAGTTTTTTCGGACTCACGAACACTGAAGCTTTCTTT. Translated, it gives CASSFFGLTNTEAFF.